This TCR beta chain emerged from a study of Tregs in tolerant kidney transplant recipients (dated by TCRdb to the late 2010s). Regarding the complete study: The study applied TCRbeta sequencing to find donor-specific regulatory T cells before combined kidney and bone marrow transplantation and then followed those same cells after transplant. In a few healthy controls, several methods of expanding Tregs specific for an allogeneic donor were compared by TCRbeta repertoire sequencing.

For TCRbeta CDR3 sequencing, genomic DNA from the sorted cells was extracted using the QIAGEN DNeasy Blood and Tissue Kit. High-throughput TCRbeta CDR3 sequencing, including PCR amplification with bias correction and internal controls, was performed commercially through immunoSEQ. Per the original workflow: Unique productive TCRbeta sequences were defined by CDR3 nucleotide sequence when primers matched and otherwise by CDR3 amino acid sequence together with Vbeta and Jbeta genes. Sorting error was corrected by removing sequences shared between sorted populations at a frequency ratio of 2:1 or less, and the remaining shared sequences were assigned to the higher population. A sequence counted as donor-reactive if, in CFSE-low cells, the sequence had a frequency of at least 0.01% and was expanded at least 5-fold compared with unstimulated cells. Jensen-Shannon divergence calculated on the top 100 TCRbeta sequences ranked by frequency was used to measure repertoire divergence. When a sample had multiple sequencing runs, each run was corrected for sorting error separately and the runs were then pooled. The table was pulled from immuneACCESS by TCRdb, which kept in-frame rearrangements only. Such tables lose some clones; where checked, under half of the loss comes from unresolved V genes, and the rest has no known cause. That table gives V, J and clone size, and the DNA gave D and trimming. The sample yields under 100,000 clones; approximately 94% were counted once. Clones ranked in the top ten supply roughly 5% of the sample.

Broader findings and caveats from the paper: Although technical replication error seemed to be minimal, the question of biological reproducibility was not addressed directly. Because the study included only a small number of patients, the results must be confirmed in larger populations and under other immunosuppression protocols. Expanding Tregs with activated donor B cells appeared to identify the most biologically relevant and donor-specific TCRbeta repertoire.

Thawed PBMCs were FACS-sorted into unstimulated Tregs (CD4+CD25+CD127-), CD4+ non-Tregs (CD4+CD25-), CD4 cells and CD8 cells. Blood from healthy controls was obtained either as purchased buffy coats or from healthy volunteers. Healthy control blood was processed to PBMCs by Ficoll density gradient and cryopreserved, and patient PBMCs were collected before and after transplant. Details on this clone: Its specific antigen is unknown. Germline and junction disagree at one end, which may indicate a read error.

CDR1 and CDR2 are read off the germline V gene as SGDLS and YYNGEE. From the cysteine up to the phenylalanine, the CDR3 has a length of 15 residues. The CDR3 DNA has 45 bases and is translated from base 1. Material for sequencing was CD8+ T cells from blood. The clonotype originates from a human donor in good health. The receptor chain draws on TRBV9 and TRBJ2-7; 7 central nucleotides agree with TRBD1. At the DNA level, the sequence is TGTGCCAGCAGCGTTAGTCCGGGACAGCCCTACAAGCAGTACTTC. It is translated as CASSVSPGQPYKQYF.